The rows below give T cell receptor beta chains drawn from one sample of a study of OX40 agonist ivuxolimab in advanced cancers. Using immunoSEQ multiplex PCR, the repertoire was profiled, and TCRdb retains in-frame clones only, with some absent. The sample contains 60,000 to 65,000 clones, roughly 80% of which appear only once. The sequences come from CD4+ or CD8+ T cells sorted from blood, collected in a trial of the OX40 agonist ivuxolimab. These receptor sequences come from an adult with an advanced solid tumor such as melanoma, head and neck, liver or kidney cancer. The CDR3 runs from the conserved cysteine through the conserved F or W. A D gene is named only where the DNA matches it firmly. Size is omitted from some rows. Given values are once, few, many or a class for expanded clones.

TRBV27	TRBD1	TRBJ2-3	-	CASKGPRQGTRSTDTQYF	TGTGCCAGCAAGGGGCCCCGACAGGGGACCAGAAGCACAGATACGCAGTATTTT
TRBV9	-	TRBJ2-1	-	CASSVRRSGAPDEQFF	TGTGCCAGCAGCGTACGGCGGTCCGGGGCGCCGGATGAGCAGTTCTTC
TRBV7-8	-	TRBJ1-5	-	CASSLGRFGEIGNQPQHF	TGTGCCAGCAGCTTAGGGAGGTTCGGGGAGATTGGGAATCAGCCCCAGCATTTT
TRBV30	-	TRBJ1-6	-	CAWSRTYEAPLHF	TGTGCCTGGTCCCGAACGTATGAGGCACCCCTCCACTTT
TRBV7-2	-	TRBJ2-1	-	CASSFSRSDYSYNEQFF	TGTGCCAGCAGCTTTTCTCGGTCGGACTACTCCTACAATGAGCAGTTCTTC
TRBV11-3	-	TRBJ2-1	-	CASSLEQDYNEQFF	TGTGCCAGCAGCTTAGAACAGGACTACAATGAGCAGTTCTTC
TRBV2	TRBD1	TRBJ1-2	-	CASSEVSGTGNGYTF	TGTGCCAGCAGTGAAGTTTCGGGGACAGGGAATGGCTACACCTTC
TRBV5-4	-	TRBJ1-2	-	CASSQAVPTYGYTF	TGTGCCAGCAGCCAGGCGGTCCCGACCTATGGCTACACCTTC
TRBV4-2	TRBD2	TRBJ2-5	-	CASSQGARLAGGTQYF	TGTGCCAGCAGCCAAGGAGCCAGACTAGCGGGAGGGACCCAGTACTTC
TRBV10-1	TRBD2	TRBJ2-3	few	CASSGDLAGPADTQYF	TGCGCCAGCAGTGGAGACCTAGCGGGCCCCGCAGATACGCAGTATTTT
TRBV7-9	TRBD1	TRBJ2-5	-	CASSTGQGLGETQYF	TGTGCCAGCAGCACCGGACAGGGTTTAGGAGAGACCCAGTACTTC
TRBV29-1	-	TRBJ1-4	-	CSVDDTSNEKLFF	TGCAGCGTTGATGACACTTCGAATGAAAAACTGTTTTTT
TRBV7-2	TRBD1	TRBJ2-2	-	CASSKNPGQGELFF	TGTGCCAGCAGCAAAAACCCCGGACAGGGCGAGCTGTTTTTT
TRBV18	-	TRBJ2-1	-	CASSPGGYSNEQFF	TGTGCCAGCTCACCAGGAGGATACAGCAATGAGCAGTTCTTC
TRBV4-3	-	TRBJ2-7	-	CASSQDSRQPYEQYF	TGCGCCAGCAGCCAAGATTCACGCCAACCCTACGAGCAGTACTTC
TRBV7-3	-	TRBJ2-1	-	CASSSSRVSNEQFF	TGTGCCAGCAGCTCGAGCCGGGTTAGCAATGAGCAGTTCTTC
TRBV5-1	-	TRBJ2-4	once	CASSYNGLKNIQYF	TGCGCCAGCAGCTACAACGGACTCAAAAACATTCAGTACTTC
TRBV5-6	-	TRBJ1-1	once	CASSLPRQDHEAFF	TGTGCCAGCAGCTTGCCTAGACAGGATCACGAAGCTTTCTTT
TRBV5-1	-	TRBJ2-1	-	CASSLALAAYNEQFF	TGCGCCAGCAGCTTGGCCCTAGCAGCCTACAATGAGCAGTTCTTC
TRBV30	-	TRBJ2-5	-	CAWSVGLKETQYF	TGTGCCTGGAGTGTAGGTTTGAAAGAGACCCAGTACTTC
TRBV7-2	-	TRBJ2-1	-	CASSLGRVGYNEQFF	TGTGCCAGCAGCTTGGGCAGAGTGGGCTACAATGAGCAGTTCTTC
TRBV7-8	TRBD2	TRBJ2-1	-	CASSLTSGHRVGSYNEQFF	TGTGCCAGCAGCTTGACTAGCGGTCATCGAGTGGGCTCCTACAATGAGCAGTTCTTC
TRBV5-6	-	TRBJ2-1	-	CASSLVGGSYNEQFF	TGTGCCAGCAGCTTGGTGGGTGGTTCCTACAATGAGCAGTTCTTC
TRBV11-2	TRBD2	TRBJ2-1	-	CASSLGGLAGEGVGQFF	TGTGCCAGCAGCCTCGGCGGACTAGCGGGAGAAGGGGTGGGGCAGTTCTTC
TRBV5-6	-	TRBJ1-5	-	CASSPGRAAQPQHF	TGTGCCAGCAGCCCTGGAAGGGCGGCTCAGCCCCAGCATTTT
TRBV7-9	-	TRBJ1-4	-	CASSPGQNEKLFF	TGTGCCAGCAGCCCCGGACAGAATGAAAAACTGTTTTTT
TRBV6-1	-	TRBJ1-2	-	CASSDIRGAYGYTF	TGTGCCAGCAGTGATATCCGGGGGGCCTATGGCTACACCTTC
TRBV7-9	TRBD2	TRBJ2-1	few	CASSLGTSEYNEQFF	TGTGCCAGCAGCCTAGGGACTAGCGAGTACAATGAGCAGTTCTTC
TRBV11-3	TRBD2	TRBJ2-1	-	CASSLGSLAGLGEQFF	TGTGCCAGCAGCTTAGGGTCTTTAGCGGGTCTCGGGGAGCAGTTCTTC
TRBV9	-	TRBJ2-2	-	CASSVGPGELFF	TGTGCCAGCAGCGTAGGCCCCGGGGAGCTGTTTTTT
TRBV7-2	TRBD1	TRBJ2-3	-	CASSLAQGVDTQYF	TGTGCCAGCAGCTTAGCACAGGGGGTAGATACGCAGTATTTT
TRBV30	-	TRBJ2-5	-	CAWQRTVTQETQYF	TGTGCCTGGCAGAGGACAGTTACACAAGAGACCCAGTACTTC
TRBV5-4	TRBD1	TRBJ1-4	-	CASSLRQGLNEKLFF	TGTGCCAGCAGCCTCAGACAGGGGCTAAATGAAAAACTGTTTTTT
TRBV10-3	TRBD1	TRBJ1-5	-	CASRQGSNQPQHF	TGTGCCTCGCGACAGGGGAGCAATCAGCCCCAGCATTTT
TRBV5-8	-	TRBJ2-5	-	CATGPFQETQYF	TGTGCCACGGGACCGTTCCAAGAGACCCAGTACTTC
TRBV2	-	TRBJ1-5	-	CASTPSAGSKPQHF	TGTGCCAGCACTCCCAGCGCGGGGTCGAAGCCCCAGCATTTT
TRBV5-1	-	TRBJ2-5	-	CASRSGTGGETQYF	TGCGCCAGCAGGTCTGGGACCGGAGGAGAGACCCAGTACTTC
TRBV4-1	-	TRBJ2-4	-	CASSQVPSGAAKNIQYF	TGCGCCAGCAGCCAAGTCCCGTCCGGGGCAGCCAAAAACATTCAGTACTTC
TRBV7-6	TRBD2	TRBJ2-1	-	CASSLELAGEQFF	TGTGCCAGCAGCTTAGAGCTAGCGGGAGAGCAGTTCTTC
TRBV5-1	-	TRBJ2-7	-	CASGTPRGGEQYF	TGCGCCAGCGGCACCCCGAGAGGAGGCGAGCAGTACTTC
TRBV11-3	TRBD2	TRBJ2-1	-	CASSLPIGTSGPNEQFF	TGTGCCAGCAGCTTACCAATCGGGACTAGCGGCCCCAATGAGCAGTTCTTC